These 29 T cell receptor beta chains came from one sample sequenced in a study of cytomegalovirus exposure and HLA in healthy donors. PCR used 60 Vbeta primers and 13 Jbeta primers. The assay was immunoSEQ multiplex PCR, and TCRdb's table has in-frame clones only and misses some. Here the sample spans over 100,000 clones, approximately 81% being singletons. Sequences were obtained from PBMCs. The receptors stem from a woman under 30 in good health and CMV-seropositive.

This rearrangement joins TRBV27 to TRBJ2-1; TRBD2 is a possible D gene (6 bases). V lost 3 bases, J lost 6 bases, and 12 bases lay in between. Germline V gives CDR1 MNHEY, CDR2 SMNVEV (reference sequence). This CDR3 has 14 residues. The CDR3 spells CASSLAGTSNEQFF. The CDR3 DNA is TGTGCCAGCAGTTTGGCGGGAACAAGCAATGAGCAGTTCTTC.

Points on this clone: The junction and the germline gene differ at one end; a read error may be behind it. This chain joins TRBV5-6 and TRBJ2-3, with 7 bases matching TRBD2. The CDR3 covers 14 residues. CDR1 SGHDT and CDR2 YYEEEE come from the germline V gene. Here the CDR3 DNA reads TGTGCCAACAGCGAGATGGGCAGGGAGGGCACGCAGTATTTT. This codes for CANSEMGREGTQYF.

The chain links TRBV4-1 to TRBJ2-5, with no clear D. The CDR3 totals 14 residues. Germline loops: CDR1 MGHRA, CDR2 YSYEKL. Trimming pared 1 base from V and 5 bases from J, leaving 11 bases between. The CDR3 coding sequence is TGCGCCAGCAGCCAAGTGGGCAGGTGGGAGACCCAGTACTTC. As protein: CASSQVGRWETQYF.

The chain has TRBV6-5 and TRBJ2-1, with D hard to call. Germline assignment: CDR1 MNHEY and CDR2 SVGAGI. This CDR3 region has 13 residues. Trimming took 4 bases from V and 4 from J, leaving 8 bases between them. CDR3 in DNA: TGTGCCAGCAGTTCCTCCGTGTACAATGAGCAGTTCTTC. It specifies CASSSSVYNEQFF.

V is TRBV11-3 and J is TRBJ2-1; a weak D match, TRBD2 (6 bases). Trimming removed 5 bases at V and 4 bases at J, with 18 bases between. In germline, CDR1 is SGHNT, CDR2 YENEEA. The CDR3 is 16 residues long. The CDR3 sequence is CASSGRLVATYNEQFF. Written as DNA, the CDR3 is TGTGCCAGCAGCGGCCGACTAGTGGCTACTTACAATGAGCAGTTCTTC.

This clone appeared once. CDR3 bases: TGTGCCAGCAGTGATGGCGGGGGCGTTAATTACGAGCAGTACTTC. Translating gives CASSDGGGVNYEQYF. The rearrangement links TRBV6-1 to TRBJ2-7, with TRBD2 as a possible D gene (7 bases). Germline V gene data show CDR1 as MNHNS and CDR2 as SASEGT. Trimming removed 3 bases from V and 4 bases from J, with 16 bases in between. The CDR3 runs to 15 residues.

The CDR3 sequence: CASSVPGQGALNTEAFF. The CDR3 bases are TGTGCCAGCAGCGTCCCGGGACAGGGGGCCCTGAACACTGAAGCTTTCTTT. The chain couples TRBV2 to TRBJ1-1, with TRBD1 identical over 12 bases. The ends lost 6 bases at V and 0 bases at J; junction bases unmatched: 8. This CDR3 contains 17 residues. Germline-derived CDR1 and CDR2 are SNHLY and FYNNEI.

The chain joins TRBV5-5 to TRBJ2-2; TRBD1 agrees at 9 bases. Germline CDR1 SGHKS, CDR2 YYEKEE (reference sequence). This CDR3 is built from 14 residues. V lost 3 bases and J lost 6; bases outside the gene matches: 3. CDR3 region: CASSSDRGAGELFF. The CDR3 region has the DNA TGTGCCAGCAGCTCGGACAGGGGCGCCGGGGAGCTGTTTTTT.

The table lists this clone with a few counts. V and J are TRBV5-4 and TRBJ2-5, with 9 nucleotides matching TRBD1. This CDR3 has 16 amino acids. CDR1 and CDR2 from the germline V gene are SGHNT and YYREEE (reference sequence). V lost 1 base to trimming and J lost 4 bases; unmatched junction nucleotides: 8. CDR3 DNA sequence: TGTGCCAGCAGCTTGAACAGGGGGCCTGGGGGAGAGACCCAGTACTTC. This sequence encodes CASSLNRGPGGETQYF.

The chain recombines TRBV5-1 with TRBJ2-1, with D possibly matching TRBD1 (5 bases). Germline V gene lookup returns CDR1 SGHRS and CDR2 YFSETQ. Trimming stripped 3 bases from V and 6 bases from J, with 10 bases between. The CDR3 sequence is 13 residues long. Written as DNA, the CDR3 is TGCGCCAGCAGCTCCGGCAGGGCCAATGAGCAGTTCTTC. Amino acid sequence: CASSSGRANEQFF.

The gene calls are TRBV18 and TRBJ2-4, with D maybe TRBD2 (5 bases). From germline, CDR1 is KGHSH and CDR2 LQKENI. The V end was cut by 3 bases, the J end by 6 bases, with 18 bases between. This CDR3 region has 16 residues. The CDR3 DNA reads as TGTGCCAGCTCACCGCCGGGAAGTCGAGATAGAAACATTCAGTACTTC. Its translation: CASSPPGSRDRNIQYF. Filled out from reference TRBV18 and TRBJ2-4, the complete variable domain reads NAGVMQNPRHLVRRRGQEARLRCSPMKGHSHVYWYRQLPEEGLKFMVYLQKENIIDESGMPKERFSAEFPKEGPSILRIQQVVRGDSAAYFCASSPPGSRDRNIQYFGAGTRLSVL.

This chain links TRBV2 with TRBJ1-4; 9 bases are shared with TRBD1. J lost 3 bases, V lost 0 bases, and 5 bases had no gene match. Looked up from germline, CDR1 is SNHLY and CDR2 is FYNNEI. The CDR3 covers 17 residues. The CDR3 region has the DNA TGTGCCAGCAGTGAAGCGCAGGGACAGGGTGCTAATGAAAAACTGTTTTTT. It is translated as CASSEAQGQGANEKLFF.

The chain couples TRBV14 to TRBJ2-7; tentative D call: TRBD2 (7 bases). The length of the CDR3 is 17 residues. Per the germline V gene, CDR1 is SGHDN and CDR2 is FVKESK. V was clipped by 4 bases and J by 0 bases, with 19 bases between them. The CDR3 spells CASSPRLGRGTSYEQYF. The CDR3 DNA reads TGTGCCAGCAGCCCTCGGTTAGGGAGGGGGACCTCCTACGAGCAGTACTTC.

The CDR3 loop reads CASSGGTSGSLGETQYF. CDR3 sequence (DNA): TGTGCCAGCAGCGGGGGGACTAGCGGGAGCTTGGGAGAGACCCAGTACTTC. The genes are TRBV5-4 and TRBJ2-5; 14 nucleotides agree with TRBD2. The germline V gene has CDR1 SGHNT and CDR2 YYREEE (reference sequence). Trimming at V came to 4 bases and at J to 4 bases, leaving 9 bases not matched to a gene. This CDR3 region has 17 residues.

This rearrangement joins TRBV19 to TRBJ1-3; D is possibly TRBD1 (5 bases). V was trimmed by 4 bases and J by 0 bases, leaving 19 bases between them. This CDR3 comprises 18 residues. Germline CDR1 and CDR2: LNHDA and SQIVND (reference sequence). In nucleotides, the CDR3 is TGTGCCAGTAGTACTACCCGGGACTACTCCTTCTCTGGAAACACCATATATTTT. It encodes CASSTTRDYSFSGNTIYF.

J is TRBJ1-5 and V is TRBV4-1; D is possibly TRBD1 (5 bases). The V and J ends lost 0 bases and 2 bases respectively, with 14 bases between them. Germline CDR1 MGHRA, CDR2 YSYEKL. The CDR3 covers 17 residues. CDR3 in amino acids: CASSQDWAGKGNQPQHF. DNA of the CDR3: TGCGCCAGCAGCCAAGATTGGGCAGGGAAGGGCAATCAGCCCCAGCATTTT.

This chain uses TRBV27 with TRBJ1-3; D is unclear. V shed 6 bases and J shed 4 bases, with 10 bases lying between them. The CDR3 contains 13 residues. Germline-derived CDR1 and CDR2 are MNHEY and SMNVEV (reference sequence). CDR3 amino acids: CASSMVRGNTIYF. In nucleotides, the CDR3 is TGTGCCAGCAGCATGGTCAGGGGAAACACCATATATTTT.

This clone was counted only a few times. J is TRBJ2-3 and V is TRBV15; 7 nucleotides line up with TRBD2. After removal of 0 bases from V and 3 bases from J, the junction contained 9 bases not matched to a gene. The CDR3 spans 17 residues. Germline CDR1 LNHNV, CDR2 YYDKDF (reference sequence). The CDR3 DNA reads as TGTGCCACCAGCAGAGATGAACCGGGAGGCCGGACAGATACGCAGTATTTT. Translating gives CATSRDEPGGRTDTQYF.

V gene TRBV7-9 combines with J gene TRBJ1-1; a weak D match, TRBD1 (5 bases). The CDR3 has 14 residues. V was shortened by 4 bases and J by 6 bases, with 15 bases between the two germline ends. Germline CDR1 SEHNR, CDR2 FQNEAQ (reference sequence). DNA for the CDR3: TGTGCCAGCAGCTCAGCGACAGTAATCGCTGAAGCTTTCTTT. This sequence encodes CASSSATVIAEAFF. Looking up the rest from reference TRBV7-9 and TRBJ1-1 gives the full variable domain: DTGVSQNPRHKITKRGQNVTFRCDPISEHNRLYWYRQTLGQGPEFLTYFQNEAQLEKSRLLSDRFSAERPKGSFSTLEIQRTEQGDSAMYLCASSSATVIAEAFFGQGTRLTVV.

V and J are TRBV27 and TRBJ2-7; 7 bases line up with TRBD1. The germline V gene encodes CDR1 MNHEY and CDR2 SMNVEV (reference sequence). This CDR3 is built from 13 residues. The trim removed 4 bases at V and 4 bases at J, leaving 4 bases unmatched. The CDR3 DNA reads as TGTGCCAGCAGTTCAGGGGGTGCATACGAGCAGTACTTC. Protein: CASSSGGAYEQYF.

This chain uses TRBV9 with TRBJ2-3, with D perhaps TRBD2 (7 bases). Germline V gives CDR1 SGDLS, CDR2 YYNGEE. V lost 5 bases and J 1 base, leaving 11 bases between the germline ends. CDR3 length: 14 residues. The CDR3, as DNA: TGTGCCAGCAGTCTAGGGGGGGGCACAGATACGCAGTATTTT. Amino acid sequence: CASSLGGGTDTQYF.

The CDR3 region is CASSSLREEGTHEQYF. CDR3 sequence (DNA): TGTGCCAGCAGCTCCCTGCGGGAGGAAGGAACCCACGAGCAGTACTTC. The chain combines TRBV13 with TRBJ2-7, with TRBD2 matching over 8 bases. CDR3 length equals 16 residues. With V trimmed by 4 bases and J by 5 bases, 13 bases remained unmatched. Germline V gives CDR1 PRHDT, CDR2 FYEKMQ (reference sequence).

The V gene is TRBV5-1, the J gene TRBJ2-6, with a tentative D call TRBD2 (6 bases). The CDR3 totals 17 residues. V was cut by 4 bases and J by 3 bases, with 17 bases left in between. Germline CDR1 is SGHRS and CDR2 is YFSETQ. The CDR3 reads CASSPGTARFGANVLTF. CDR3 DNA sequence: TGCGCCAGCAGCCCGGGGACTGCAAGGTTTGGGGCCAACGTCCTGACTTTC.

The CDR3 nucleotides are TGTGCCAGCAGCCTTAGGGGGCTAGGACGGGAAATAACAGATACGCAGTATTTT. Translating gives CASSLRGLGREITDTQYF. The V and J genes are TRBV9 and TRBJ2-3, with 7 positions matching TRBD1. Trimming took 4 bases from V and 3 from J; bases not matched to a gene: 17. Germline CDR1 and CDR2: SGDLS and YYNGEE. The CDR3 is made up of 18 amino acids.

Only a few counts were recorded for this clone. The V call is TRBV10-1, the J call TRBJ2-3; 7 nucleotides line up with TRBD2. Trimming cost V 1 base and J 1 base; bases outside gene matches: 2. CDR3 length: 15 residues. The germline CDR1 and CDR2 sequences are WNHNN and SYGVQD (reference sequence). The CDR3 sequence: CASSEWAGGTDTQYF. The DNA of the CDR3 is TGCGCCAGCAGTGAGTGGGCGGGAGGCACAGATACGCAGTATTTT.

The chain combines TRBV27 with TRBJ2-7; 12 bases are shared with TRBD2. There are 19 residues in the CDR3. V trimming: 6 bases; J trimming: 3 bases; junction bases outside the gene matches: 18. Per the germline V gene, CDR1 is MNHEY and CDR2 is SMNVEV (reference sequence). The CDR3 loop is CASRVLLWGLTSGGYEQYF. The DNA of the CDR3 is TGTGCCAGCAGAGTACTTCTGTGGGGCTTGACTAGCGGGGGCTACGAGCAGTACTTC.

The chain couples TRBV6-1 to TRBJ2-7, with 11 bases that match TRBD2. Germline CDR1 and CDR2: MNHNS and SASEGT. CDR3 length: 14 amino acids. V lost 4 bases to trimming and J lost 3 bases; unmatched junction nucleotides: 2. CDR3 in amino acids: CASSVTSGIYEQYF. The CDR3, as DNA: TGTGCCAGCAGTGTGACTAGCGGGATCTACGAGCAGTACTTC.

This clone showed up just once. The chain combines TRBV9 with TRBJ2-1, with 12 bases matching TRBD2. CDR3 length: 18 amino acids. Unmatched junction bases numbered 12, after V lost 4 bases and J lost 4 bases. Germline CDR1 SGDLS, CDR2 YYNGEE. DNA of the CDR3: TGTGCCAGCAGCCCGAGGGGGACTAGCGGGCGTATATACAATGAGCAGTTCTTC. It is translated as CASSPRGTSGRIYNEQFF. Drawing the rest from reference TRBV9 and TRBJ2-1, the complete variable domain is DSGVTQTPKHLITATGQRVTLRCSPRSGDLSVYWYQQSLDQGLQFLIQYYNGEERAKGNILERFSAQQFPDLHSELNLSSLELGDSALYFCASSPRGTSGRIYNEQFFGPGTRLTVL.

The table lists this clone with a few counts. This rearrangement joins TRBV6-5 to TRBJ1-1, with D possibly being TRBD1 (5 bases). The V end lost 7 bases, the J end lost 0 bases, and 9 bases lay between the germline ends. The CDR3 spans 13 residues. CDR1 is MNHEY, CDR2 SVGAGI, per germline. DNA of the CDR3: TGTGCCAGCACAATAGGGGTGAACACTGAAGCTTTCTTT. Its protein product is CASTIGVNTEAFF.